The rows below give T cell receptor beta chains drawn from one sample of a study of blood T cell repertoires in COVID-19. Only in-frame clones appear in the TCRdb table, and some are missing; sequencing was by immunoSEQ multiplex PCR. The sample has around 150,000 clones; approximately 87% are singletons. Material for sequencing was PBMCs or T cells enriched from blood (not recorded which). The receptors were gathered from a woman between 50 and 59 years old who had recovered from COVID-19. The conserved cysteine and the conserved F or W are not part of the CDR3 here.

>TRBV5-6
ASSLKGVNTEAF
>TRBV7-2
ASSFRTGREKLF
>TRBV7-8
ASSFRLAKNEQF
>TRBV10-3
AISGEGAGGLHEQY
>TRBV6-5
ASSSLREGNTEAF
>TRBV18
ASSPGQVNTGELF
>TRBV7-8
ASSLYVTGAGANVLT
>TRBV30
ARQTGNSPLH
>TRBV6-5
ASSYAPPSTGELF
>TRBV10-2
ASSETSGAANTGELF
>TRBV11-1
ASSPGTGSFHEQY
>TRBV19
ASTTRLRYSPLH
>TRBV24-1
ATSERGQGYEQY
>TRBV19
ASSNWTSGGVMVGKTQY
>TRBV5-1
ASSPATGTSGLYNEQF
>TRBV30
AWTQGVLGTQY
>TRBV5-1
ASKSGEISYNEQF
>TRBV18
ASSPSGQGENTEAF
>TRBV6-5
ASSPRGTDTQY
>TRBV7-9
ASSRRGGIIHTEAF
>TRBV10-1
ASSSPGTGQGRRYERNQPQH
>TRBV7-9
ASSPAGVPTYEQY
>TRBV27
ASSLSFGETQY
>TRBV20-1
SARGDYEQY
>TRBV19
ASSGGTSLTGELF
>TRBV19
ASNPGTGPYGYT
>TRBV7-3
ASSPRGEYNGYT
>TRBV7-9
ASSKQGSTDTQY
>TRBV4-1
ASSQPAGGYT